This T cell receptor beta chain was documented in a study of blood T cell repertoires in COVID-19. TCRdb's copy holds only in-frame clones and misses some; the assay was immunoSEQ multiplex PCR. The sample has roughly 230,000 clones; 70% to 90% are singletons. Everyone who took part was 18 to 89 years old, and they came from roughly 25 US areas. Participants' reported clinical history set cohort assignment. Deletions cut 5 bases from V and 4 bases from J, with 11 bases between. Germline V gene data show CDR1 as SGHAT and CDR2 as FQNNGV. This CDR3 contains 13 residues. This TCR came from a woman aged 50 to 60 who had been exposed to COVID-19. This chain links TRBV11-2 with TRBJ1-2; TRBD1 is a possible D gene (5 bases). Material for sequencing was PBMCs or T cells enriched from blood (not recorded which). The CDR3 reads CASSLWGGYGYTF. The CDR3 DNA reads TGTGCCAGCAGCCTATGGGGGGGCTATGGCTACACCTTC.